This T cell receptor beta chain is from a study of CD8+CD57+ T cells in acquired aplastic anemia. Sequencing was done on patients that had shown CD8+CD57+ cell expansion by flow cytometry. The TCR beta profiling, which covered VDJ combination and CDR3 sequence, was carried out using genomic DNA as the template. TCRdb recomputed calls from the reads with MiXCR, one row per CDR3 protein. Seen here are around 50,000 distinct CDR3 sequences, 57% observed once, and the top ten hold roughly 16%. The material sequenced was sorted CD4+, CD8+, or CD8+CD57+ T cells (not recorded which) from PBMCs. This TCR derives from a human donor with aplastic anemia.

CDR3 bases: TGTGCCAGCAGCTTAAACAGACCAGATACGCAGTATTTT. It specifies CASSLNRPDTQYF. This chain connects TRBV7-2 to TRBJ2-3; D uncertain. The germline CDR1 and CDR2 sequences are SGHTA and FQGNSA. The V end lost 2 bases, the J end lost 4 bases, and 7 bases lay between the germline ends. The CDR3 length is 13 residues.